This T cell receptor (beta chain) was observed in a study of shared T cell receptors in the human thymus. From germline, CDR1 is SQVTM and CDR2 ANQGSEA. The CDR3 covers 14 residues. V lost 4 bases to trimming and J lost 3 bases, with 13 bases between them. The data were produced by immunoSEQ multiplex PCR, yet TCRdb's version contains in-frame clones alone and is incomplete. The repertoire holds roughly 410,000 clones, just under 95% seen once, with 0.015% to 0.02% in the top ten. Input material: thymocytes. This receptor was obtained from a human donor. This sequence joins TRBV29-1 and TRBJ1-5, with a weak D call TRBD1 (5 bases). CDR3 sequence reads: CSVAPGRNNQPQHF. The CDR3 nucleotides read TGCAGCGTTGCGCCGGGACGGAACAATCAGCCCCAGCATTTT.